This T cell receptor (beta chain) was found in a study of OX40 agonist ivuxolimab in advanced cancers. The CDR3 sequence is 13 residues long. The V and J ends lost 7 bases and 4 bases respectively, with 13 bases between them. Germline V lookup: CDR1 LNHDA, CDR2 SQIVND (reference sequence). Clones were read by immunoSEQ multiplex PCR, and TCRdb kept only the in-frame ones, dropping some. The sample has tens of thousands of clones; 75% to 90% are singletons. The source material was CD4+ or CD8+ T cells sorted from blood, sampled in a trial of the OX40 agonist ivuxolimab. The chain combines TRBV19 with TRBJ1-1; D perhaps matches TRBD1 (5 bases). The sequence was collected from an adult with an advanced solid tumor such as melanoma, head and neck, liver or kidney cancer. The CDR3 loop reads CASTEDGTTEAFF. The CDR3 region has the DNA TGTGCCAGTACAGAAGACGGGACCACTGAAGCTTTCTTT.